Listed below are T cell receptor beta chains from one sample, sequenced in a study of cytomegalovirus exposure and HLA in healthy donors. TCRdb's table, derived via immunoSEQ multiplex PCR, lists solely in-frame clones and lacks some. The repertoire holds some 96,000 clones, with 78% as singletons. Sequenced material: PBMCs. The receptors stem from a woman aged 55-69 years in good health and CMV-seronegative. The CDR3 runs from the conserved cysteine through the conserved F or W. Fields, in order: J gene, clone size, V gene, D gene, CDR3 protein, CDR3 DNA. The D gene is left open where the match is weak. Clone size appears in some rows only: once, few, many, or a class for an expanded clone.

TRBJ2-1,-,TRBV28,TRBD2,CASSLQGGRAEEQFF,TGTGCCAGCAGTTTACAAGGCGGGAGGGCGGAGGAGCAGTTCTTC
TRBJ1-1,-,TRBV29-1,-,CSVLGLKAFF,TGCAGCGTCCTCGGACTTAAAGCTTTCTTT
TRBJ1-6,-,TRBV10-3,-,CAIRQNNGNNSPLHF,TGTGCCATAAGGCAGAACAACGGGAATAATTCACCCCTCCACTTT
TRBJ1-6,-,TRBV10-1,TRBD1,CASNGQVNSPLHF,TGCGCCAGCAATGGACAGGTTAATTCACCCCTCCACTTT
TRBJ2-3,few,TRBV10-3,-,CAISASGTDTQYF,TGTGCCATCAGTGCTAGCGGCACAGATACGCAGTATTTT
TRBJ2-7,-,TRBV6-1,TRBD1,CASRKTGGAYEQYF,TGTGCCAGCAGGAAGACAGGGGGAGCCTACGAGCAGTACTTC
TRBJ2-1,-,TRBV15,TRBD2,CATSGQLAGNNEQFF,TGTGCCACCAGCGGGCAACTAGCGGGGAACAATGAGCAGTTCTTC
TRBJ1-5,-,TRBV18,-,CASSPPGSGAYSNQPQHF,TGTGCCAGCTCACCACCGGGCAGTGGGGCATATAGCAATCAGCCCCAGCATTTT
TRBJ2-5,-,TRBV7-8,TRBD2,CASSGIAGASETQYF,TGTGCCAGCAGTGGAATAGCGGGGGCCAGTGAGACCCAGTACTTC
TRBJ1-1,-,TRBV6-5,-,CASSWAVGESNTEAFF,TGTGCCAGCAGTTGGGCAGTCGGGGAATCGAACACTGAAGCTTTCTTT
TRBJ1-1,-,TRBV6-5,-,CASSIGVSTEAFF,TGTGCCAGCTCCATCGGTGTGAGCACTGAAGCTTTCTTT
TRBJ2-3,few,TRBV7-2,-,CASSLGGLRADTQYF,TGTGCCAGCAGCTTAGGTGGCTTGCGGGCAGATACGCAGTATTTT
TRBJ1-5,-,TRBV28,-,CASSLRPGNQPQHF,TGTGCCAGCAGTTTACGCCCGGGCAATCAGCCCCAGCATTTT
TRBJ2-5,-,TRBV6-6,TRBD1,CASDRVQETQYF,TGTGCCAGTGACAGGGTCCAAGAGACCCAGTACTTC
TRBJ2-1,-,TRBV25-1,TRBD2,CASSGLAGRERNYNEQFF,TGTGCCAGCAGTGGACTAGCGGGAAGGGAGAGGAACTACAATGAGCAGTTCTTC
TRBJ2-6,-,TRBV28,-,CATQISGANVLTF,TGTGCCACCCAGATCTCTGGGGCCAACGTCCTGACTTTC
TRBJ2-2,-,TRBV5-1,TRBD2,CASSLTGGISGELFF,TGCGCCAGCAGCTTAACGGGAGGGATTTCCGGGGAGCTGTTTTTT
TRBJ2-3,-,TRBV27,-,CASSTIGGWVDTQYF,TGTGCCAGCAGCACCATTGGGGGCTGGGTAGATACGCAGTATTTT
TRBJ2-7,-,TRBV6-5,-,CASSYLAAGRSLEQYF,TGTGCCAGCAGTTACCTGGCGGCAGGGAGGTCACTCGAGCAGTACTTC
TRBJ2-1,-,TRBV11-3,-,CASSSGGEYNEQFF,TGTGCCAGCAGCTCTGGTGGGGAGTACAATGAGCAGTTCTTC
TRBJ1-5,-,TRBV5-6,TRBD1,CASSLRGYSNQPQHF,TGTGCCAGCAGTCTCAGGGGGTATAGCAATCAGCCCCAGCATTTT
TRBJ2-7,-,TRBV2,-,CASRTDRYEQYF,TGTGCCAGCAGAACTGACAGGTATGAGCAGTACTTC
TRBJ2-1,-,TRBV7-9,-,CASSLVAPESSYNEQFF,TGTGCCAGCAGCTTGGTAGCGCCAGAGAGCTCCTACAATGAGCAGTTCTTC
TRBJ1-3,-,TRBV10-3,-,CAISESRVPGNTIYF,TGTGCCATCAGTGAGTCGAGAGTTCCCGGAAACACCATATATTTT
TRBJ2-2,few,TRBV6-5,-,CASSLWGDNTGELFF,TGTGCCAGCAGCCTATGGGGGGACAACACCGGGGAGCTGTTTTTT
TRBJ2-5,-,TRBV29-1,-,CSVEGGGGPYQETQYF,TGCAGCGTTGAAGGAGGGGGGGGGCCATATCAAGAGACCCAGTACTTC
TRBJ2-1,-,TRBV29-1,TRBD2,CSALGRAMYNEQFF,TGCAGCGCTCTCGGGAGGGCCATGTACAATGAGCAGTTCTTC
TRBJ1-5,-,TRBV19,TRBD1,CASSMTGDQPQHF,TGTGCCAGTAGTATGACAGGGGATCAGCCCCAGCATTTT
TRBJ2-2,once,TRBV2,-,CASSEELNTGELFF,TGTGCCAGCAGTGAAGAACTAAACACCGGGGAGCTGTTTTTT
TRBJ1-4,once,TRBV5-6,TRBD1,CASSFSRTGLREKLFF,TGTGCCAGCAGCTTTTCTCGGACAGGGTTGCGGGAAAAACTGTTTTTT
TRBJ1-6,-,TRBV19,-,CASSIGQDNSPLHF,TGTGCCAGTAGTATAGGGCAGGATAATTCACCCCTCCACTTT
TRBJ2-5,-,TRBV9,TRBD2,CASSHFSGGAGETQYF,TGTGCCAGCAGCCACTTTAGCGGGGGGGCCGGAGAGACCCAGTACTTC
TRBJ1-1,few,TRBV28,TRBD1,CASSSPRTGNTEAFF,TGTGCCAGCAGTTCACCTCGGACAGGGAACACTGAAGCTTTCTTT
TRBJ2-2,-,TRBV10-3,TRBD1,CAVQGPGELFF,TGTGCCGTACAGGGGCCCGGGGAGCTGTTTTTT
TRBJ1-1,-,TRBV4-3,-,CASSQDRGRVNTEAFF,TGCGCCAGCAGCCAAGATCGCGGCAGGGTGAACACTGAAGCTTTCTTT
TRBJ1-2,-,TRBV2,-,CASSDEGVRGYTF,TGTGCCAGCAGTGACGAAGGGGTACGGGGCTACACCTTC
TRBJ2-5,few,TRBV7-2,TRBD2,CASSPPGTSGGQETQYF,TGTGCCAGCAGCCCTCCCGGGACTAGCGGGGGGCAAGAGACCCAGTACTTC
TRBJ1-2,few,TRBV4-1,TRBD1,CASSQPGTGLGYTF,TGCGCCAGCAGCCAGCCCGGGACAGGGTTGGGCTACACCTTC
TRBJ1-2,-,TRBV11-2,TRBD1,CASSPGTAHLGYTF,TGTGCCAGCAGCCCCGGGACAGCCCATTTAGGCTACACCTTC
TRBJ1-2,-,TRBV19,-,CASSIAGGYTF,TGTGCCAGTAGTATAGCGGGTGGCTACACCTTC
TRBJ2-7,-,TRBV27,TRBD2,CASSFSSGSYEQYF,TGTGCCAGCAGTTTTTCTAGCGGGAGCTACGAGCAGTACTTC
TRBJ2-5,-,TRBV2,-,CASNEITQETQYF,TGTGCCAGCAACGAGATTACCCAAGAGACCCAGTACTTC
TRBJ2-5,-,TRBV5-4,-,CASSRYQETQYF,TGTGCCAGCAGCCGGTACCAAGAGACCCAGTACTTC
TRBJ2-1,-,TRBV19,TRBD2,CASSIVGRANEQFF,TGTGCCAGTAGTATTGTCGGGAGGGCGAATGAGCAGTTCTTC
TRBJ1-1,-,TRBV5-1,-,CASSPPLQGINTEAFF,TGCGCCAGCAGCCCACCCTTGCAGGGCATTAACACTGAAGCTTTCTTT